This TCR beta chain is drawn from a study of T cells in Graves' hyperthyroidism and ophthalmopathy. The hyperthyroidism patients had all been newly diagnosed, and their disease duration was under 2 months. Their ages ranged from 18 to 65 years. Lactation, pregnancy, other autoimmune disease or uncontrolled infection excluded patients. Clinical symptoms, serum thyroxine, TRAb, thyroid ultrasound and orbital computed tomography established diagnosis. Authors of the study amplified TCR beta CDR3 regions from RNA transcripts. Primed by the HTBI set, a first-round RT-PCR was run on the TCR CDR3. Each CDR3 protein gets one entry after TCRdb re-called the multiplex PCR reads with MiXCR. The sample carries approximately 500,000 distinct CDR3 sequences, roughly 46% recorded once. Study-level results: Most thyroid clonotypes with frequency above 0.001 were detected in blood.

The CDR3 is 16 amino acids. V gave up 6 bases and J gave up 6 bases; unmatched junction bases: 14. There are many counts of this clonotype. What it binds is not known. The material sequenced was peripheral blood or thyroid tissue (not recorded which). This rearrangement joins TRBV12-3 or TRBV12-4 to TRBJ2-7, with TRBD1 matching over 10 bases. The sequence was obtained from a woman aged 18-29 years with Graves' hyperthyroidism. The CDR3 sequence: CASRRQGATGRREQYF. CDR3 DNA: TGTGCCAGCAGGCGACAGGGGGCAACGGGGCGACGCGAGCAGTACTTC.